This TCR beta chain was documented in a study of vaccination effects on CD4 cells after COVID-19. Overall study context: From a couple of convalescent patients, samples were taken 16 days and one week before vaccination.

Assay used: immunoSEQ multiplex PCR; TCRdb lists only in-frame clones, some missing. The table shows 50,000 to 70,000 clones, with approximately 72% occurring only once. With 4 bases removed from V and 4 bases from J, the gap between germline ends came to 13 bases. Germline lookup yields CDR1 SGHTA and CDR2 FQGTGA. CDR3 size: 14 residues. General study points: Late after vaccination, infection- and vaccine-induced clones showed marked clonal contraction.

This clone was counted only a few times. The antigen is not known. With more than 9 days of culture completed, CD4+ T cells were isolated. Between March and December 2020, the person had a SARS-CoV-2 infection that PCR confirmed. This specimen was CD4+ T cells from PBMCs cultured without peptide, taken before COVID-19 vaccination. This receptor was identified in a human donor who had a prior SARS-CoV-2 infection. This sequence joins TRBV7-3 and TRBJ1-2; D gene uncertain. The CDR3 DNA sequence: TGTGCCAGCAGCTCGACCCGCGCCCCCTATGGCTACACCTTC. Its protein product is CASSSTRAPYGYTF.